These T cell receptor beta chains were read from a single sample in a study of early T cells in non-severe SARS-CoV-2 infection. Each CDR3 protein is one row after TCRdb ran MiXCR on the 5' RACE reads. The sample has around 37,000 distinct CDR3 sequences, 9% seen once. The sequencing input was whole blood. The receptors here all came from an adult who was a healthcare worker with PCR-confirmed SARS-CoV-2 infection or an uninfected control (not recorded which). Each CDR3 is given with its conserved first and last residue. A D gene is named only where the DNA matches it firmly. Clone size is shown for a subset of rows, as once, few, many or a class of expanded clone.

many	TRBV4-3	NA	TRBJ1-6	TGCGCCAGCAGCCAAGATCAGGGCACCCCCTGGAATTCACCCCTCCACTTT	CASSQDQGTPWNSPLHF
NA	TRBV5-1	TRBD2	TRBJ2-1	TGCGCCAGCAGCTCTCGCACTAGCGGGGGGGCGTACAATGAGCAGTTCTTC	CASSSRTSGGAYNEQFF
many	TRBV24-1	TRBD1	TRBJ2-5	TGTGCCACCAGTCACCGGACAGGGTTCGCTGAGACCCAGTACTTC	CATSHRTGFAETQYF
many	TRBV6-5	TRBD1	TRBJ1-2	TGTGCCAGCATTGCAGGGGGAGGTTATGGCTACACCTTC	CASIAGGGYGYTF
NA	TRBV6-2/TRBV6-3	NA	TRBJ2-1	TGTGCCAGCAGGCGCCTGGCGGGGTCCTACAATGAGCAGTTCTTC	CASRRLAGSYNEQFF
many	TRBV12-3/TRBV12-4	NA	TRBJ1-1	TGTGCCAGCGCCAGGGTGACCTGGGGTAGTGCTGAAGCTTTCTTT	CASARVTWGSAEAFF
many	TRBV5-5	NA	TRBJ1-1	TGTGCCAGCAGCAGGGTGAACACTGAAGCTTTCTTT	CASSRVNTEAFF
many	TRBV7-8	NA	TRBJ2-2	TGTGCCAGCAGCTTAGCCAGGGGAGGGACCACCGGGGAGCTGTTTTTT	CASSLARGGTTGELFF
many	TRBV30	NA	TRBJ1-2	TGTGCCTGGAGTAAGGGGAACTATGGCTACACCTTC	CAWSKGNYGYTF
many	TRBV5-1	TRBD1	TRBJ1-2	TGCGCCAGCAGCTTGGGAACCGACAGGGGTAACTATGGCTACACCTTC	CASSLGTDRGNYGYTF
medium-sized	TRBV12-5	TRBD1	TRBJ1-6	TGTGCTAGTGGCCCGGACAGGGACTCACCCCTCCACTTT	CASGPDRDSPLHF
many	TRBV5-1	NA	TRBJ2-7	TGCGCCAGCAGCTTGGAGGTGCGCGGGACATACGAGCAGTACTTC	CASSLEVRGTYEQYF
many	TRBV20-1	NA	TRBJ1-5	TGCAGTGCAACGACAGGTAATCAGCCCCAGCATTTT	CSATTGNQPQHF
NA	TRBV19	NA	TRBJ2-2	TGTGCCAGTAGTATTTCGGGGGTGACCGGGGAGCTGTTTTTT	CASSISGVTGELFF
many	TRBV29-1	NA	TRBJ1-1	TGCAGCGTTGATAATCCCCAAGCCATGAACACTGAAGCTTTCTTT	CSVDNPQAMNTEAFF
many	TRBV10-3	TRBD1	TRBJ1-2	TGTGCCAGCAGACAGGGGGGCGACTATGGCTACACCTTC	CASRQGGDYGYTF
many	TRBV11-2	NA	TRBJ1-2	TGTGCCAGCAGCTTAGTAATCGGGGCTGATGGCTACACCTTC	CASSLVIGADGYTF